Following are 27 T cell receptor beta chains from one sample sequenced in a study of blood T cell repertoires in COVID-19. Clones were read by immunoSEQ multiplex PCR, and TCRdb kept only the in-frame ones, dropping some. The sample shows roughly 170,000 clones, 82% of them seen only once. Sequences were obtained from PBMCs or T cells enriched from blood (not recorded which). The receptors here all came from a man between 60 and 75 years old who had recovered from COVID-19.

V and J are TRBV2 and TRBJ2-5; D perhaps matches TRBD1 (6 bases). Looked up from germline, CDR1 is SNHLY and CDR2 is FYNNEI. The CDR3 loop spans 12 amino acids. V shed 3 bases and J shed 7 bases, with 9 bases lying between them. Here the CDR3 reads CASSEQGGTQYF. In DNA, the CDR3 is TGTGCCAGCAGTGAGCAAGGGGGGACCCAGTACTTC.

The chain combines TRBV7-3 with TRBJ1-1, with a weak D call TRBD1 (5 bases). Germline assignment: CDR1 SGHTA and CDR2 FQGTGA. CDR3 length: 12 amino acids. Trimming left V 4 bases short and J 3 bases short, with 6 bases between. The CDR3: CASSWGDTEAFF. In DNA form, the CDR3 reads TGTGCCAGCAGCTGGGGGGACACTGAAGCTTTCTTT. Full variable domain (missing parts from reference TRBV7-3 and TRBJ1-1): GAGVSQTPSNKVTEKGKYVELRCDPISGHTALYWYRQSLGQGPEFLIYFQGTGAADDSGLPNDRFFAVRPEGSVSTLKIQRTERGDSAVYLCASSWGDTEAFFGQGTRLTVV.

This clone was found a few times. The chain has TRBV5-1 and TRBJ1-1, with 7 bases identical to TRBD1. The CDR3 is 14 amino acids. Per germline, CDR1 SGHRS and CDR2 YFSETQ. J gave up 6 bases and V 5 bases, and 10 bases lay outside the gene matches. CDR3 DNA: TGCGCCAGCAGACATGACGACAGGGCCTCTGAAGCTTTCTTT. Amino acid sequence: CASRHDDRASEAFF. Using reference TRBV5-1 and TRBJ1-1 for the parts outside the CDR3, the full variable domain is KAGVTQTPRYLIKTRGQQVTLSCSPISGHRSVSWYQQTPGQGLQFLFEYFSETQRNKGNFPGRFSGRQFSNSRSEMNVSTLELGDSALYLCASRHDDRASEAFFGQGTRLTVV.

The chain uses TRBV5-1 and TRBJ1-3, with 10 positions matching TRBD1. The germline V gene encodes CDR1 SGHRS and CDR2 YFSETQ. The CDR3 covers 16 residues. Trimming at V came to 3 bases and at J to 0 bases, leaving 3 bases not matched to a gene. CDR3 nucleotides: TGCGCCAGCAGCTGGGGGACAGGGGCCTCTGGAAACACCATATATTTT. This encodes CASSWGTGASGNTIYF.

The rearrangement joins TRBV25-1 to TRBJ1-1; 7 bases fit TRBD1. V gave up 8 bases and J gave up 4 bases; unmatched junction bases: 10. Germline CDR1 MGHDK, CDR2 SYGVNS. The CDR3 spans 14 residues. As DNA, the CDR3 is TGTGCCAGCGGTAGACAGGGATGGAGCACTGAAGCTTTCTTT. It codes for CASGRQGWSTEAFF.

This clone was found a few times. The chain carries TRBV5-4 and TRBJ1-6, with 8 bases fitting TRBD1. Trimming took 2 bases from V and 9 from J; bases not matched to a gene: 4. Germline CDR1 SGHNT, CDR2 YYREEE (reference sequence). The CDR3 has 14 amino acids. CDR3 nucleotides: TGTGCCAGCAGCTTTGACAGGGGAGGTTCACCCCTCCACTTT. Its protein is CASSFDRGGSPLHF.

This sequence joins TRBV5-1 and TRBJ2-7; 8 bases align to TRBD1. Germline V gene data show CDR1 as SGHRS and CDR2 as YFSETQ. V lost 0 bases, J lost 4 bases, and 3 bases stayed unmatched. This CDR3 spans 14 amino acids. The DNA of the CDR3 is TGCGCCAGCAGCTTGGGGACAGGGAGGTACGAGCAGTACTTC. Amino acid sequence: CASSLGTGRYEQYF. The full variable domain, in which reference TRBV5-1 and TRBJ2-7 provide the parts outside the CDR3, is KAGVTQTPRYLIKTRGQQVTLSCSPISGHRSVSWYQQTPGQGLQFLFEYFSETQRNKGNFPGRFSGRQFSNSRSEMNVSTLELGDSALYLCASSLGTGRYEQYFGPGTRLTVT.

V is TRBV3-1 (or the pseudogene TRBV3-2) and J is TRBJ2-5; tentatively, D is TRBD2 (5 bases). V was cut by 1 base and J by 5 bases, with 5 bases left in between. CDR3 length equals 12 residues. CDR1 is LGHDT and CDR2 is YNNKEL in the germline V gene (reference sequence). CDR3 DNA sequence: TGTGCCAGCAGCCAAGGAGGGGAGACCCAGTACTTC. This translates into CASSQGGETQYF.

The genes are TRBV11-2 and TRBJ1-3; TRBD1 matches at 7 bases. The CDR3 length is 18 residues. The trim removed 5 bases at V and 0 bases at J, leaving 13 bases unmatched. From germline, CDR1 is SGHAT and CDR2 FQNNGV. The CDR3 DNA reads as TGTGCCAGCAGCGCCGCGACAGGGTTATTCCGCTCTGGAAACACCATATATTTT. This encodes CASSAATGLFRSGNTIYF.

This clone was detected only once. V usage is TRBV4-1 and J usage is TRBJ1-5, with 8 bases identical to TRBD1. V shed 9 bases and J 6 bases; nucleotides not matched to a gene: 10. CDR3 length: 14 amino acids. Germline V CDR1 and CDR2: MGHRA, YSYEKL. The CDR3 coding sequence is TGCGCCAGTGGAGGTGACAGGGGTTTTCAGCCCCAGCATTTT. It translates to CASGGDRGFQPQHF.

V usage is TRBV7-2 and J usage is TRBJ2-3, with a possible D match to TRBD2 (7 bases). CDR1 SGHTA and CDR2 FQGNSA come from the germline V gene. V was cut by 1 base and J by 0 bases, with 20 bases left in between. The CDR3 extends over 19 amino acids. The CDR3 sequence is CASSLDAGGPPSSTDTQYF. The CDR3 region has the DNA TGTGCCAGCAGCTTAGATGCCGGGGGGCCCCCCTCTAGCACAGATACGCAGTATTTT. The entire variable domain, with the rest obtained from reference TRBV7-2 and TRBJ2-3, is as follows: GAGVSQSPSNKVTEKGKDVELRCDPISGHTALYWYRQSLGQGLEFLIYFQGNSAPDKSGLPSDRFSAERTGGSVSTLTIQRTQQEDSAVYLCASSLDAGGPPSSTDTQYFGPGTRLTVL.

V and J are TRBV27 and TRBJ2-7; D remains ambiguous. The CDR3 length is 13 residues. CDR1 and CDR2 (germline): MNHEY, SMNVEV (reference sequence). The V gene lost 3 bases and the J gene lost 9 bases, with 15 bases spanning the gap. The CDR3 DNA sequence: TGTGCCAGCAGTTTTGCCGATACAATCGTGCAGTACTTC. It codes for CASSFADTIVQYF.

This clone has just one count. The chain employs TRBV21-1 and TRBJ1-1; the table assigns TRBD1, which was not confirmed against the DNA. TRBV21-1 is recorded as a pseudogene. CDR3 length: 15 residues. DNA of the CDR3: TGTGCCAGCAGCGAAATAGACAGGGAGAACACTGAAGCTTTCTTT. Its protein is CASSEIDRENTEAFF.

This chain links TRBV7-9 with TRBJ2-1, with 10 bases lining up with TRBD1. Losses at the gene ends were 3 bases for V and 3 bases for J; bases not matched to a gene: 2. CDR3 length equals 15 residues. In germline, CDR1 is SEHNR, CDR2 FQNEAQ (reference sequence). The CDR3 region is CASSFGDRGYNEQFF. In DNA form, the CDR3 reads TGTGCCAGCAGCTTCGGGGACAGGGGCTACAATGAGCAGTTCTTC.

This chain joins TRBV19 and TRBJ2-7, with 9 positions matching TRBD1. The germline CDR1 and CDR2 sequences are LNHDA and SQIVND (reference sequence). The V gene end was trimmed by 2 bases and the J gene end by 2 bases; junction bases not matched to a gene: 4. This CDR3 region has 15 residues. CDR3 region: CASSILGQGTYEQYF. CDR3 nucleotides: TGTGCCAGTAGTATATTGGGACAGGGCACCTACGAGCAGTACTTC.

The J gene is TRBJ1-5, the V gene TRBV21-1; the table names TRBD1, a call not compared with the DNA. TRBV21-1 is described as a pseudogene. The CDR3 is 18 residues long. The CDR3 DNA reads as TGTGCCAGCACCCTGGGGGTTATAGGACAGGGTGGGGACCAGCCCCAGCATTTT. Amino acids: CASTLGVIGQGGDQPQHF.

This chain links TRBV7-8 with TRBJ2-7; D is ambiguous. This CDR3 is built from 12 residues. The V gene's germline CDR1 is SGHVS and CDR2 FQNEAQ. Between the trimmed V and J ends, which lost 5 bases and 3 bases, there was a span of 8 bases. CDR3 in amino acids: CASSPTYYEQYF. The CDR3 DNA reads as TGTGCCAGCAGCCCGACTTACTACGAGCAGTACTTC.

The gene calls are TRBV6-1 and TRBJ2-7; no reliable D call. The CDR3 is 13 amino acids. Germline V gene lookup returns CDR1 MNHNS and CDR2 SASEGT. V was pared by 2 bases and J by 2 bases, with 7 bases between. DNA of the CDR3: TGTGCCAGCAGTGAAACTGGGCCCTACGAGCAGTACTTC. Protein product: CASSETGPYEQYF.

J is TRBJ1-1 and V is TRBV14; D is perhaps TRBD1 (6 bases). The CDR3 runs 12 residues. V lost 4 bases, J lost 10 bases, and 13 bases lay in between. In germline, CDR1 is SGHDN, CDR2 FVKESK. CDR3 DNA: TGTGCCAGCAGCCCGAACAGGGTGGTAGCTTTCTTT. It yields the protein CASSPNRVVAFF.

This chain links TRBV15 with TRBJ2-1, with a weak D call TRBD1 (6 bases). Germline-derived CDR1 and CDR2 are LNHNV and YYDKDF (reference sequence). The length of the CDR3 is 16 residues. Deletions cut 3 bases from V and 12 bases from J, with 24 bases between. The CDR3 DNA follows: TGTGCCACCAGCAGGAGGGACAACCGGAGATTAATGGGGCAGTTCTTC. It translates to CATSRRDNRRLMGQFF.

The chain carries TRBV24-1 and TRBJ2-1; TRBD2 matches 8 bases. Germline lookup yields CDR1 KGHDR and CDR2 SFDVKD. V trimming: 0 bases; J trimming: 0 bases; junction bases outside the gene matches: 3. The CDR3 extends over 17 amino acids. The CDR3 region has the DNA TGTGCCACCAGTGATTTGCGCGGGGGGAGCTCCTACAATGAGCAGTTCTTC. Protein: CATSDLRGGSSYNEQFF.

V usage is TRBV7-8 and J usage is TRBJ2-7; D might be TRBD2 (6 bases). Germline V gives CDR1 SGHVS, CDR2 FQNEAQ. The CDR3 has 14 amino acids. Trimming shortened V by 5 bases and J by 6 bases, and 17 bases separated the two germline ends. The CDR3 DNA reads as TGTGCCAGCAGCGACGGCGGGGAAAGGGCCGAGCAGTACTTC. It yields the protein CASSDGGERAEQYF.

This clone was observed a handful of times. This chain uses TRBV19 with TRBJ1-1; D gene unclear. The CDR3 extends over 15 amino acids. Germline-derived CDR1 and CDR2 are LNHDA and SQIVND (reference sequence). V was cut by 3 bases and J by 5 bases, with 16 bases left in between. The CDR3 protein is CASSIGGLGGTEAFF. The CDR3 nucleotides read TGTGCCAGTAGTATCGGAGGATTGGGCGGAACTGAAGCTTTCTTT.

The J gene is TRBJ1-3, the V gene TRBV3-1 (or the pseudogene TRBV3-2); tentatively, D is TRBD1 (5 bases). This CDR3 has 15 residues. Deletions cut 4 bases from V and 0 bases from J, with 10 bases between. CDR1 and CDR2 from the germline V gene are LGHDT and YNNKEL (reference sequence). CDR3 in DNA: TGTGCCAGCAGCCCAGACAGAGGCTCTGGAAACACCATATATTTT. This sequence encodes CASSPDRGSGNTIYF.

The genes are TRBV14 and TRBJ2-7; D call uncertain. The germline CDR1 and CDR2 sequences are SGHDN and FVKESK. V lost 4 bases to trimming and J lost 3 bases, with 7 bases between them. The CDR3 runs 12 residues. This chain's CDR3 is CASSPSGYEQYF. CDR3 in DNA: TGTGCCAGCAGCCCATCGGGCTACGAGCAGTACTTC.

The chain is built from TRBV19 and TRBJ2-5, with a weak D call TRBD1 (6 bases). The CDR3 is 14 amino acids. Trimming removed 5 bases at V and 1 base at J, with 11 bases between. The germline V gene encodes CDR1 LNHDA and CDR2 SQIVND (reference sequence). CDR3 in DNA: TGTGCCAGTAGTCGACAGGACAGCCAAGAGACCCAGTACTTC. This codes for CASSRQDSQETQYF.

The chain combines TRBV2 with TRBJ2-1; possible D gene TRBD2, 6 bases. The CDR3 contains 12 residues. CDR1 is SNHLY and CDR2 is FYNNEI in the germline V gene. Between the trimmed V and J ends, which lost 7 bases and 3 bases, there was a span of 7 bases. This CDR3 reads CASKTSYNEQFF. Here the CDR3 DNA reads TGTGCCAGCAAGACTAGCTACAATGAGCAGTTCTTC.